This TCR beta chain was obtained from a study of blood T cells in healthy people across ages (dated by TCRdb to between 2014 and 2017). For the study in its entirety: In model experiments, roughly one uniquely barcoded TCR beta cDNA molecule per two T cells was captured by template switching. Age-related changes in TCR beta repertoire diversity were measured in the study by deep sequencing normalized with unique cDNA molecular identifiers. The donors were divided into four age groups: young (average about 16 years), middle-aged (almost 40), aged (around 59) and long-lived (roughly 82). Donors of different ages were randomly distributed across sequencing lanes to avoid experimental bias. For two donors (one aged 18 to 30 and one aged 80 or older), the study analyzed two additional independent replicas of 1 million unique cDNA reads from the same blood draw.

Receptor amplification or capture employed 5' RACE. Data came from an Illumina HiSeq 2500. A second roughly 7 to 12 cycle PCR used a sample-barcoded 5' primer and a J-beta primer mix. A unique molecular identifier was introduced onto each TCR beta cDNA molecule by a template-switch 5' adaptor carrying 12 random nucleotides. Each sample yielded at least 2.5 million CDR3-containing paired-end reads. All of the RNA was converted into first-strand cDNA using the Mint cDNA synthesis kit, with a TRBC-specific oligonucleotide serving as the primer. All cDNA was treated with uracil-DNA glycosylase and then went through a first 18-cycle PCR with the universal primers M1SS and BC2_uni_R. The paper's processing steps were these. For normalization, 1 million high-quality reads were randomly selected from each sample, with every read carrying a distinct molecular identifier. Reads sharing molecular identifiers were discarded rather than binned into consensus sequences. MiTCR, run with a Q25 quality threshold and the strictest error-elimination algorithm, handled CDR3 identification, clonotype clustering and error correction. A nonparametric unseen species model using Euler transformation provided a lower-bound estimate of total TCR beta diversity. The public reads were run again by TCRdb, first through fastp at Q25 and then through MiXCR, and only productive beta chains were kept. Rows matching on CDR3 protein sequence are summarized as one entry with the most common DNA and genes. The V and J calls were not made by the authors but by TCRdb's processing. The sample includes roughly 730,000 distinct CDR3 sequences, with roughly 56% observed a single time. The ten largest clones capture around 25% of the sample.

Summary of the overall study and its limitations: Conclusive comparison of naive and antigen-experienced compartments was prevented by the profiling of bulk unsorted PBMCs. Observed TCR beta diversity per million T cells fell roughly linearly with age, and a significant reduction was already apparent by age around 36. Observed TCR beta diversity correlated strongly with the percentage of naive T cells measured by flow cytometry. Total diversity estimates from one million sequenced T cells were considered lower bounds and underestimates. The CMV infection status of donors was not known, potentially confounding age-related changes in expanded clonotypes. The long-lived group showed more naive CD4+ T cells, fewer expanded clones and increased TCR diversity than the aged group, suggesting age selection.

The germline V gene yields SGHTA for CDR1 and FQGNSA for CDR2. The CDR3 contains 18 residues, cysteine and phenylalanine counted. Just CDR3 DNA is preserved here, 54 bases in frame from base 1. V and J are trimmed by 2 bases and 2 bases, and the gene matches miss 11 bases of the junction. The donors were roughly 39 Caucasian individuals from Russia, aged roughly 6 to 100 years, who were systemically healthy. Roughly 11 milliliters of peripheral blood were drawn from each donor into EDTA-treated Vacutainer tubes. PBMCs were isolated by Ficoll-Paque density-gradient centrifugation, with at least 7 million obtained per sample. Total RNA, at least 6 micrograms per sample, was extracted from PBMCs with Trizol reagent. For every donor, an aliquot of PBMCs went through flow cytometry to measure the percentages of naive CD45RAhigh/CD27high T cells. This clonotype was seen only a few times. Its antigen is still unknown. It has no much larger one-base neighbor in the sample; base qualities were not kept.

The sequencing input was blood. The rearrangement joined TRBV7-2 to TRBJ2-3, and 9 junctional nucleotides match TRBD1. The receptor's source is a man between 35 and 55 years old in good health. The CDR3 reads as follows: CASSLFPGQGSLTDTQYF. In nucleotides, the sequence is TGTGCCAGCAGCTTATTCCCAGGACAGGGGTCCCTCACAGATACGCAGTATTTT.